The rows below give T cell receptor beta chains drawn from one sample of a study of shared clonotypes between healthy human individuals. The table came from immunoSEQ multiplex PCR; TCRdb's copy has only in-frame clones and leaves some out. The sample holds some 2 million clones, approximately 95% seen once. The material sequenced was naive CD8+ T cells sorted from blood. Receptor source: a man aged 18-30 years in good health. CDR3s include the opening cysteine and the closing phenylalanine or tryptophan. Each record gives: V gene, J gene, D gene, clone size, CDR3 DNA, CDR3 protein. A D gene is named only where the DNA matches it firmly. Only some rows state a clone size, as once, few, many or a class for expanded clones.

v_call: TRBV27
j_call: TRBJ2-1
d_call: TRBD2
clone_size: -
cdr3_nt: TGTGCCAGCAGTGTAGCGGGAGATCTCTACAATGAGCAGTTCTTC
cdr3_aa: CASSVAGDLYNEQFF

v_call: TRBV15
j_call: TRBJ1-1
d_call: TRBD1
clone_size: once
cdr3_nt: TGTGCCACCAGCAGAGTAGATCCAGAAGGGGGCCCCCCGAACACTGAAGCTTTCTTT
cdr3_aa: CATSRVDPEGGPPNTEAFF

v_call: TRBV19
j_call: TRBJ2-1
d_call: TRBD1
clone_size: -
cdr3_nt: TGTGCCAGCACCGGGACAGGGTACAATGAGCAGTTCTTC
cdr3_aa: CASTGTGYNEQFF

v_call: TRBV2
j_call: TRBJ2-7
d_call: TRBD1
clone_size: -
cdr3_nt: TGTGCCAGCAGCCACCCGACAGGGGGCGTTTACGAGCAGTACTTC
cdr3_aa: CASSHPTGGVYEQYF

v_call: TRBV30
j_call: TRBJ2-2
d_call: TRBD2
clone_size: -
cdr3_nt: TGTGCCTGGAGTCCAGCGGGAGGGGAGCTGTTTTTT
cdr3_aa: CAWSPAGGELFF

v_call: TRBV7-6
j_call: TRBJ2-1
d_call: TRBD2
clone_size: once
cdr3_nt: TGTGCCAGCAGCTTAGATCCGGGGACTACCTACAATGAGCAGTTCTTC
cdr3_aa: CASSLDPGTTYNEQFF

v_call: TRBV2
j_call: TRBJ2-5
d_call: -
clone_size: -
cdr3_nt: TGTGCCAGCAGGGAAGGGGGGGAAGGGATCCAAGAGACCCAGTACTTC
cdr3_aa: CASREGGEGIQETQYF

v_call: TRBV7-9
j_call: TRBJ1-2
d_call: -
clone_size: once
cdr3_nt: TGTGCCAGCAGCTTATCCGGGCAGGGCTATGGCTACACCTTC
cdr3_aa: CASSLSGQGYGYTF

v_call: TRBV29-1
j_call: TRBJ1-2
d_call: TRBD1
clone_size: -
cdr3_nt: TGCAGCGTTGAAGACCCGACAGGGGGCGGCTATGGCTACACCTTC
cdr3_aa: CSVEDPTGGGYGYTF

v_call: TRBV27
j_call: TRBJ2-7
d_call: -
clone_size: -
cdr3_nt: TGTGCCAGCAGCCATAAGATGGTGGCCTACGAGCAGTACTTC
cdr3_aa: CASSHKMVAYEQYF

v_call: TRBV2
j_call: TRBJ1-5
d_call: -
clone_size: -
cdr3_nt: TGTGCCAGCAGTGAGGTGGGCGGCAATCAGCCCCAGCATTTT
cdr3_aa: CASSEVGGNQPQHF

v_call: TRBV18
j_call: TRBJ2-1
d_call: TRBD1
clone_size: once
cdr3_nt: TGTGCCAGCTCACCCAGGGACAGCCCAAATTCTCTCTCCTACAATGAGCAGTTCTTC
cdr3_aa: CASSPRDSPNSLSYNEQFF

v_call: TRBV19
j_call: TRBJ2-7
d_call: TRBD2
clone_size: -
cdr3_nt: TGTGCCAGTAGTATAGATCCCGAGCGGGAGTCCTACGAGCAGTACTTC
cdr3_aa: CASSIDPERESYEQYF

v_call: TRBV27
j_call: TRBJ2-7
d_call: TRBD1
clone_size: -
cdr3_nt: TGTGCCAGCAGTTCTAGGACAGGGATTTCCTACGAGCAGTACTTC
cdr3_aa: CASSSRTGISYEQYF

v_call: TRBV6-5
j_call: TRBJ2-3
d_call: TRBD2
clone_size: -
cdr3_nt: TGTGCCAGCTCAGTCCTAGCGGGGTTCACAGATACGCAGTATTTT
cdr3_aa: CASSVLAGFTDTQYF

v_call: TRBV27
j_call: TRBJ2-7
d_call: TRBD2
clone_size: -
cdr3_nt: TGTGCCAGCAGTTTGTCAGCGGGGCAAGATTACGAGCAGTACTTC
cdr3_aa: CASSLSAGQDYEQYF

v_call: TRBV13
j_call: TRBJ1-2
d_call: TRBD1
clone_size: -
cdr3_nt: TGTGCCAGCAGCCCACGGACAGGGAACTATGGCTACACCTTC
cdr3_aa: CASSPRTGNYGYTF

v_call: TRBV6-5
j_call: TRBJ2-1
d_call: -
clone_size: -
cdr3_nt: TGTGCCAGCAGTCCGGGGCCTAGCTCCTACAATGAGCAGTTCTTC
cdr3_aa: CASSPGPSSYNEQFF

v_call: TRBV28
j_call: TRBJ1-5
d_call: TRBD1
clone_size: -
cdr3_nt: TGTGCCAGCAGTCCTAGGCGGACAGGAGGCAATCAGCCCCAGCATTTT
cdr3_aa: CASSPRRTGGNQPQHF

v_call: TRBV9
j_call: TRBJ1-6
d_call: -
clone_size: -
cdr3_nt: TGTGCCGGAGGGGGGGGATCTCCCATCGACCATAATTCACCCCTCCACTTT
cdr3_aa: CAGGGGSPIDHNSPLHF

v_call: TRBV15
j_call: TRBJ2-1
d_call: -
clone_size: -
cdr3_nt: TGTGCCACCAGCAGAGAGAGGGGAAACGATGAGCAGTTCTTC
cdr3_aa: CATSRERGNDEQFF

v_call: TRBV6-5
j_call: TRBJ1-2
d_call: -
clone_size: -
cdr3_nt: TGTGCCAGCAGTTACTCGATGGAGGGCTTGGGTGGCTACACCTTC
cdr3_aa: CASSYSMEGLGGYTF

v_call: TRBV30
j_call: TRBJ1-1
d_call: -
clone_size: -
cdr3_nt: TGTGCCTGGAGTGTAGGTGGGGGGACTGAAGCTTTCTTT
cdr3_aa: CAWSVGGGTEAFF

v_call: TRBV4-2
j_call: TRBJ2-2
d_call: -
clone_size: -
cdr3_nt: TGTGCCAGCAGCCAATTGGGTTTACGCTCGAACACCGGGGAGCTGTTTTTT
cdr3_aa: CASSQLGLRSNTGELFF

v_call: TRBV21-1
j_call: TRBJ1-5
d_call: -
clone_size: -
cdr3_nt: TGTGCCAGCAGCAAAGAGGACGTACAGCCCCAGCATTTT
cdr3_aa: CASSKEDVQPQHF

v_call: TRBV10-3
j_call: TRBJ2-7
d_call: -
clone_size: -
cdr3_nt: TGTGCCATCACAGATTCGGCCCACTCCTACGAGCAGTACTTC
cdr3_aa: CAITDSAHSYEQYF

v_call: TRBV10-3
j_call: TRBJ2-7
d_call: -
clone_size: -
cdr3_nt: TGTGCCATCAGTGAGTCAGGTCCGGGAGACCCCTACGAGCAGTACTTC
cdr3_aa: CAISESGPGDPYEQYF

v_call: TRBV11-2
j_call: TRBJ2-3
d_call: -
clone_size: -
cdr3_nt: TGTGCCAGCAGCTTGGGGATAGATACGCAGTATTTT
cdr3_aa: CASSLGIDTQYF

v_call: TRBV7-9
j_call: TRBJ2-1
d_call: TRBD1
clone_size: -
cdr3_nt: TGTGCCAGCAGCCCTGGGACAGGGGAGGGCAATGAGCAGTTCTTC
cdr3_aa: CASSPGTGEGNEQFF

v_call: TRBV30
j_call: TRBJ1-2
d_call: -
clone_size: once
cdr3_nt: TGTGCCTGGAGTGTTGGTCCGGGATATGGCTACACCTTC
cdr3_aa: CAWSVGPGYGYTF

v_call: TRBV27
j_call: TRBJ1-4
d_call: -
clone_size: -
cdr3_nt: TGTGCCAGCAGTTTAAATGCAGGGCTGACTAATGAAAAACTGTTTTTT
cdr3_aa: CASSLNAGLTNEKLFF

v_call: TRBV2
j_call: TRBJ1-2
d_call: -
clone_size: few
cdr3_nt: TGTGCCAGCAGTGATCATCCGTATGGCTACACCTTC
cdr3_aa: CASSDHPYGYTF

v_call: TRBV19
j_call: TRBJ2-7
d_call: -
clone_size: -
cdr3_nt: TGTGCCAGTAGGCCAGGGGGGCAGCTGTCCTACGAGCAGTACTTC
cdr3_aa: CASRPGGQLSYEQYF

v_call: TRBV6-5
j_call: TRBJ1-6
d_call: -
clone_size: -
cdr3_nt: TGTGCCAGCAGTTACCCCGGGGAGGGTATGGATTCACCCCTCCACTTT
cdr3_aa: CASSYPGEGMDSPLHF

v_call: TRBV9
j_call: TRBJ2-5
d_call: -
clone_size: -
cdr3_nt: TGTGCCAGCAGCTCCCTGGGGGAGATAGAGACCCAGTACTTC
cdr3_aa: CASSSLGEIETQYF